This TCR beta chain was sequenced for a study of blood T cells in healthy people across ages. A second PCR of 7 to 11 cycles used a sample-barcoded 5' primer and a J-beta primer mix. Each cDNA molecule was tagged by a template-switch adaptor with 12 random nucleotides. TCRdb redid the calling of the 5' RACE reads with MiXCR, one entry per CDR3 protein. The data contain 1,500,000 or so distinct CDR3 sequences, 42% of them singletons. This clonotype occurred once. The CDR3 has 15 residues. Trimming left V 3 bases short and J 2 bases short, with 14 bases between. Every donor contributed about 10 milliliters of peripheral blood by blood draw. Per sample, a minimum of 6 million PBMCs were isolated.

Sequencing was done on a sample of blood. The clonotype was recovered from a woman between 18 and 30 years old in good health. This rearrangement joins TRBV12-3 or TRBV12-4 to TRBJ2-7, with a possible D match to TRBD1 (6 bases). CDR3 sequence: CASSFETDSTYEQYF. The CDR3 nucleotides read TGTGCCAGCAGTTTTGAAACGGACAGTACCTACGAGCAGTACTTC.